This T cell receptor beta chain is from a study of cytomegalovirus exposure and HLA in healthy donors. Notes on this clone: Its antigen is not known.

Trimming cost V 5 bases and J 5 bases, with 18 bases left between them. This CDR3 has 15 amino acids. Germline-derived CDR1 and CDR2 are MDHEN and SYDVKM. PCR involved 60 Vbeta and 13 Jbeta primers. Assay used: immunoSEQ multiplex PCR; TCRdb lists only in-frame clones, some missing. The repertoire has 110,000 or so clones, just under 75% of them found once; the top ten carry 2% to 2.5%. Overall study findings and caveats: There were some V segments, including TRBV6-2 and TRBV6-3, excluded as indistinguishable. Testing in vitro showed a few CMV-associated chains specific for CMV antigens. Cytomegalovirus-associated status was assigned to some 180 TCR beta chains. Later analysis showed TCR association rates varying by HLA locus, highest for DRB1 and lowest for HLA-C.

The chain links TRBV28 to TRBJ2-5; possibly TRBD2 for D (7 bases). Source material: PBMCs. The clonotype originates from a human donor in good health. The CDR3 DNA reads as TGTGCCAGCAGTCTCGGCGGGGGCGGACGTGAGACCCAGTACTTC. Its translation: CASSLGGGGRETQYF.